One and the same sample provided the 3 T cell receptor beta chains below, sequenced in a study of shared clonotypes between healthy human individuals. TCRdb keeps only in-frame clones here, not all; method: immunoSEQ multiplex PCR. The top ten clones hold 10% to 15% of a sample with more than 450,000 clones, 75% to 85% of them seen once. Source material: PBMCs. The receptors shown here come from a woman in her forties in good health. Some clones in this sample may be carry-over from other donors' samples.

The chain has TRBV6-5 and TRBJ2-7, with D possibly being TRBD1 (6 bases). Germline values: CDR1 MNHEY, CDR2 SVGAGI. With 2 bases removed from V and 2 bases from J, the gap between germline ends came to 10 bases. The CDR3 is 14 residues long. The CDR3 DNA sequence: TGTGCCAGCAGTTACCGGGACAAAGCCTACGAGCAGTACTTC. Translated, it gives CASSYRDKAYEQYF.

The gene calls are TRBV5-6 and TRBJ2-5, with 7 bases identical to TRBD1. The J call is in doubt because the DNA end fits TRBJ2-7 better. The CDR3 is 15 amino acids. Germline CDR1 SGHDT, CDR2 YYEEEE. The CDR3 here is CASKPQDRRTYEQYF. The CDR3, as DNA: TGTGCCAGCAAACCGCAGGACAGGCGTACCTACGAGCAGTACTTC.

The chain is built from TRBV7-9 and TRBJ1-3; the D gene is possibly TRBD1 (6 bases). This CDR3 contains 16 residues. Germline-derived CDR1 and CDR2 are SEHNR and FQNEAQ (reference sequence). The germline V and J ends were trimmed by 1 base and 0 bases, with 10 bases remaining between them. The CDR3 reads CASSLVGQSSGNTIYF. The CDR3 DNA is TGTGCCAGCAGCTTAGTTGGACAGAGCTCTGGAAACACCATATATTTT.